A selection of T cell receptor beta chains follows, all from one sample in a study of OX40 agonist ivuxolimab in advanced cancers. Some clones are missing from TCRdb's copy, which holds only in-frame ones; the method was immunoSEQ multiplex PCR. The sample consists of 15,000 or so clones, about 77% of them appearing once. The material was CD4+ or CD8+ T cells sorted from blood, obtained in a trial of the OX40 agonist ivuxolimab. The receptors were sampled from an adult with an advanced solid tumor such as melanoma, head and neck, liver or kidney cancer. Each CDR3 is given with its conserved first and last residue. Each record gives: clone size, V gene, J gene, CDR3 protein. Only some rows state a clone size, as once, few, many or a class for expanded clones.

clone_size: NA; v_call: TRBV5-1; j_call: TRBJ2-1; cdr3_aa: CASSYSGLAGVANEQFF
clone_size: NA; v_call: TRBV29-1; j_call: TRBJ2-7; cdr3_aa: CSIGTGDTYEQYF
clone_size: once; v_call: TRBV9; j_call: TRBJ2-1; cdr3_aa: CASGDGSALMEQFF
clone_size: few; v_call: TRBV19; j_call: TRBJ1-4; cdr3_aa: CASSSEGNEKLFF
clone_size: NA; v_call: TRBV9; j_call: TRBJ2-2; cdr3_aa: CASQGTSGTGELFF
clone_size: NA; v_call: TRBV5-8; j_call: TRBJ2-5; cdr3_aa: CASSFRPQETQYF
clone_size: once; v_call: TRBV5-6; j_call: TRBJ1-3; cdr3_aa: CASSFNENTIYF
clone_size: once; v_call: TRBV6-6; j_call: TRBJ2-7; cdr3_aa: CASEGASYEQYF
clone_size: NA; v_call: TRBV13; j_call: TRBJ2-3; cdr3_aa: CASSSVGASGTSSTDTQYF
clone_size: NA; v_call: TRBV11-2; j_call: TRBJ2-7; cdr3_aa: CASSLFSYEQYF
clone_size: NA; v_call: TRBV27; j_call: TRBJ1-1; cdr3_aa: CASSLKPPSTRMNTEAFF
clone_size: NA; v_call: TRBV4-3; j_call: TRBJ2-2; cdr3_aa: CASSQDRRGASGELFF
clone_size: NA; v_call: TRBV6-6; j_call: TRBJ2-1; cdr3_aa: CASSQDYNEQFF
clone_size: NA; v_call: TRBV4-3; j_call: TRBJ2-1; cdr3_aa: CASSRSGEPNNEQFF
clone_size: NA; v_call: TRBV6-5; j_call: TRBJ2-7; cdr3_aa: CASSFYEGEQYF
clone_size: NA; v_call: TRBV9; j_call: TRBJ2-7; cdr3_aa: CASSPLGDRVAYEQYF
clone_size: NA; v_call: TRBV27; j_call: TRBJ2-1; cdr3_aa: CASRFGASSYNEQFF
clone_size: NA; v_call: TRBV27; j_call: TRBJ1-4; cdr3_aa: CASSPRQAAGFEKLFF
clone_size: NA; v_call: TRBV5-6; j_call: TRBJ2-2; cdr3_aa: CASSLVAGVTGELFF
clone_size: NA; v_call: TRBV5-6; j_call: TRBJ2-1; cdr3_aa: CASSLAPGWSYNEQFF
clone_size: NA; v_call: TRBV6-5; j_call: TRBJ2-7; cdr3_aa: CASSPRGGYEQYF
clone_size: NA; v_call: TRBV28; j_call: TRBJ2-3; cdr3_aa: CASSDSTDTQYF